This TCR beta chain is from a study of blood T cell repertoires in COVID-19. Per the study methods: Quantification of nucleated cells was approximated via reference gene primer amplification. Sequenced by immunoSEQ multiplex PCR; TCRdb stores in-frame clones only, minus some. Clone size and the V and J calls come from that table; the DNA yielded D and trimming. The table shows some 11,000 clones, with 73% occurring only once. This clone was detected a few times. The germline CDR1 and CDR2 sequences are SQVTM and ANQGSEA. This CDR3 comprises 14 residues. V lost 7 bases and J 0 bases, leaving 16 bases between the germline ends.

Sequenced sample: peripheral blood. V usage is TRBV29-1 and J usage is TRBJ2-7, with a tentative D call TRBD2 (6 bases). This receptor was identified in a human donor in a cohort sampled during active COVID-19. CDR3 in DNA: TGCAGCGCCTTGGGGGGATCTCCCTCCTACGAGCAGTACTTC. Translation gives CSALGGSPSYEQYF.